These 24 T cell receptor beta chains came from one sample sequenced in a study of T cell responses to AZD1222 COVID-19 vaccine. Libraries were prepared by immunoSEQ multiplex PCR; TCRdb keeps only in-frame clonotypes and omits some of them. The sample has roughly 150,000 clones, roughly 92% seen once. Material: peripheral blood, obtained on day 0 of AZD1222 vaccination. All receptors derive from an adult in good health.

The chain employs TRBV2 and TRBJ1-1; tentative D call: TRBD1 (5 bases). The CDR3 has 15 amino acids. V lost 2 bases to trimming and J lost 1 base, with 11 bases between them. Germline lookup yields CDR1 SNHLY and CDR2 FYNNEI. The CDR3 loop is CASSESGQGNTEAFF. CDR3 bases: TGTGCCAGCAGTGAAAGTGGGCAGGGGAACACTGAAGCTTTCTTT. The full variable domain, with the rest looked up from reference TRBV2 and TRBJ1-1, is EPEVTQTPSHQVTQMGQEVILRCVPISNHLYFYWYRQILGQKVEFLVSFYNNEISEKSEIFDDQFSVERPDGSNFTLKIRSTKLEDSAMYFCASSESGQGNTEAFFGQGTRLTVV.

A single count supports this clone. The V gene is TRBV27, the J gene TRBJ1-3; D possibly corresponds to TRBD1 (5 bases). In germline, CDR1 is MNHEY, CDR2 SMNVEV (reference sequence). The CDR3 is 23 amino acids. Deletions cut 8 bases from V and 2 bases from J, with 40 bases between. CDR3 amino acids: CASFPSPLGGGERLVRPGNTIYF. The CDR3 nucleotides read TGTGCCAGCTTCCCCTCGCCCCTGGGTGGGGGGGAGAGGCTGGTGAGACCTGGAAACACCATATATTTT.

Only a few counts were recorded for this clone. The CDR3 loop is CASSRTGDRDYGYTF. The CDR3 DNA sequence: TGTGCCAGCAGCCGTACCGGGGACAGAGACTATGGCTACACCTTC. V and J are TRBV7-2 and TRBJ1-2; TRBD1 aligns across 7 bases. Per the germline V gene, CDR1 is SGHTA and CDR2 is FQGNSA. V shed 5 bases, J shed 3 bases, and the junction held 9 bases outside the gene matches. The CDR3 contains 15 residues.

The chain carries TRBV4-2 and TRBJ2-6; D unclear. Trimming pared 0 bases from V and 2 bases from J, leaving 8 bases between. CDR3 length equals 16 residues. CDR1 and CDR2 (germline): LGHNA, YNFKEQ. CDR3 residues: CASSQDGRAGANVLTF. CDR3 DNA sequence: TGTGCCAGCAGCCAAGACGGCCGCGCTGGGGCCAACGTCCTGACTTTC.

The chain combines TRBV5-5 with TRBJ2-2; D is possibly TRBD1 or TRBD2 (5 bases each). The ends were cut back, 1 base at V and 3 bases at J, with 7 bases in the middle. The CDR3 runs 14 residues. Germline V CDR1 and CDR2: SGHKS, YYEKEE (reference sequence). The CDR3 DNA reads TGTGCCAGCAGCTTGTTGGGGGACACCGGGGAGCTGTTTTTT. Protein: CASSLLGDTGELFF.

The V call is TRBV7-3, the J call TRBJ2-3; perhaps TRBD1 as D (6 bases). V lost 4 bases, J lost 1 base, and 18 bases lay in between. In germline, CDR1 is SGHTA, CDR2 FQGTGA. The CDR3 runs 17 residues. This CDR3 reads CASSYRGSPGGTDTQYF. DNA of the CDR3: TGTGCCAGCAGCTACCGGGGCAGTCCAGGGGGCACAGATACGCAGTATTTT.

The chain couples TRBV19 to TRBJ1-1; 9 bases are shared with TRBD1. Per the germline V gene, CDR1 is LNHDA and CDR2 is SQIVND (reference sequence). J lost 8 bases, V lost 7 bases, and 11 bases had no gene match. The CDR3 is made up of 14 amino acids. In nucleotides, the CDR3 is TGTGCCAGTACCACAACAGGGGGCCCGAACGAAGCTTTCTTT. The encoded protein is CASTTTGGPNEAFF.

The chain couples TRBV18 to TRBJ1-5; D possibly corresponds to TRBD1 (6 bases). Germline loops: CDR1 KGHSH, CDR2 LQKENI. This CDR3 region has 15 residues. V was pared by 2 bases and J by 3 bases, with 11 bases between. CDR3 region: CASSPSDSHNQPQHF. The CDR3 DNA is TGTGCCAGCTCACCATCGGACAGCCACAATCAGCCCCAGCATTTT.

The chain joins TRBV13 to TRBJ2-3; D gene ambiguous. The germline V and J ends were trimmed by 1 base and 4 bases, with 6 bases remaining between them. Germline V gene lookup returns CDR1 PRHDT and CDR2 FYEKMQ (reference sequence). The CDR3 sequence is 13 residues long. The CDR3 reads CASSLESSDTQYF. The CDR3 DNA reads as TGTGCCAGCAGCTTAGAATCGTCAGATACGCAGTATTTT. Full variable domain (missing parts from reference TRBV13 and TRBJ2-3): AAGVIQSPRHLIKEKRETATLKCYPIPRHDTVYWYQQGPGQDPQFLISFYEKMQSDKGSIPDRFSAQQFSDYHSELNMSSLELGDSALYFCASSLESSDTQYFGPGTRLTVL.

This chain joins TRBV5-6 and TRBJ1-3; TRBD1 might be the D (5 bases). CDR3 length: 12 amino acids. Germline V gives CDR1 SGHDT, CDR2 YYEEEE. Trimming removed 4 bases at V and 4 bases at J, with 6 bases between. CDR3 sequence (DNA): TGTGCCAGCAGCCACAGGGGAAACACCATATATTTT. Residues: CASSHRGNTIYF.

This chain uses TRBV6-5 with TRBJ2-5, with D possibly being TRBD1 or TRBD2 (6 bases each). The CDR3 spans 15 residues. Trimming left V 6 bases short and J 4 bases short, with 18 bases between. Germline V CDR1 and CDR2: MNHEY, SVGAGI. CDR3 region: CASSQRGAVGETQYF. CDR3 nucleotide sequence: TGTGCCAGCAGCCAAAGGGGGGCAGTGGGAGAGACCCAGTACTTC.

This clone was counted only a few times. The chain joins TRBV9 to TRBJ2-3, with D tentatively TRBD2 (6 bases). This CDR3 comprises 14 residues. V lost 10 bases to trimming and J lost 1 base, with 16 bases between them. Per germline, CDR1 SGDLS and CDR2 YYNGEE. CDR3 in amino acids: CASQSGVRTDTQYF. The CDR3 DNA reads TGTGCCTCCCAGTCGGGGGTTCGCACAGATACGCAGTATTTT. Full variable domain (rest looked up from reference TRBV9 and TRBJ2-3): DSGVTQTPKHLITATGQRVTLRCSPRSGDLSVYWYQQSLDQGLQFLIQYYNGEERAKGNILERFSAQQFPDLHSELNLSSLELGDSALYFCASQSGVRTDTQYFGPGTRLTVL.

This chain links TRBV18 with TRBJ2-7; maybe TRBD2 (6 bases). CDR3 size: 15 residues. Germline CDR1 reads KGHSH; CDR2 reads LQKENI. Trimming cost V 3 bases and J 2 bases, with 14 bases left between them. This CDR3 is CASSPSLGGTYEQYF. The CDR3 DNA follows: TGTGCCAGCTCACCCTCATTGGGCGGGACCTACGAGCAGTACTTC.

CDR3 coding DNA: TGCGCCAGCAGCGAAGGGGCTAGCGGGAGGTCCTACGAGCAGTACTTC. This sequence encodes CASSEGASGRSYEQYF. The gene calls are TRBV4-1 and TRBJ2-7, with 11 bases that match TRBD2. Germline values: CDR1 MGHRA, CDR2 YSYEKL. This CDR3 spans 16 amino acids. V trimming: 5 bases; J trimming: 1 base; junction bases outside the gene matches: 7.

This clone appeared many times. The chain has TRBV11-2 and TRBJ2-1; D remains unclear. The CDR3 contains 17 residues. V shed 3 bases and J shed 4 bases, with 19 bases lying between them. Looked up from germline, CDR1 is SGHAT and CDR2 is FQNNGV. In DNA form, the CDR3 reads TGTGCCAGCAGCTTGAAAATTGGGCCTGGCGGATACAATGAGCAGTTCTTC. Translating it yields CASSLKIGPGGYNEQFF.

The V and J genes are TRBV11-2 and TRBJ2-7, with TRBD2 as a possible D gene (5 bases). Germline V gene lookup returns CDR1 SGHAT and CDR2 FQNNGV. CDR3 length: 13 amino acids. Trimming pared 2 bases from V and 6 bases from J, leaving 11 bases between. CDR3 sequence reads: CASSLILGVEQYF. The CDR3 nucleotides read TGTGCCAGCAGCTTAATTTTGGGAGTCGAGCAGTACTTC.

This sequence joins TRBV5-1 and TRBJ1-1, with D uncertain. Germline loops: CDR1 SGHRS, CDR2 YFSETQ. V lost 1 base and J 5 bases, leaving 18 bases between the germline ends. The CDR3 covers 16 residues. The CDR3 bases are TGCGCCAGCAGCTTGCTAGGCTCCAGTGGGCGGACTGAAGCTTTCTTT. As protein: CASSLLGSSGRTEAFF.

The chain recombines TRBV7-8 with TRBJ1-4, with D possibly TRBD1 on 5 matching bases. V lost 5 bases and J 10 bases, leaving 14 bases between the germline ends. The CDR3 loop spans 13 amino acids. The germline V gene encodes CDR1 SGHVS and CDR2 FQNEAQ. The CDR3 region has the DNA TGTGCCAGCAGCCAACCTTTGGGGGGAAAACTGTTTTTT. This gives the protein CASSQPLGGKLFF. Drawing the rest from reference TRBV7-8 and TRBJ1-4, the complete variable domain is GAGVSQSPRYKVAKRGQDVALRCDPISGHVSLFWYQQALGQGPEFLTYFQNEAQLDKSGLPSDRFFAERPEGSVSTLKIQRTQQEDSAVYLCASSQPLGGKLFFGSGTQLSVL.

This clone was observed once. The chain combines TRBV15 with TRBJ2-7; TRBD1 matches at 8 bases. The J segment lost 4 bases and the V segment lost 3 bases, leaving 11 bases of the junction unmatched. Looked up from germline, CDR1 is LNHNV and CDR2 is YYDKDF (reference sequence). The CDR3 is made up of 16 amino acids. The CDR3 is CATSSIRGRGLYEQYF. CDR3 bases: TGTGCCACCAGCAGTATCCGGGGCAGGGGGCTTTACGAGCAGTACTTC.

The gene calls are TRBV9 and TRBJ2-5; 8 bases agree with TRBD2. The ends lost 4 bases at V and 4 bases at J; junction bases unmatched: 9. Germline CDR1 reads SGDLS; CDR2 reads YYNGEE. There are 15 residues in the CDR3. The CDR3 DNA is TGTGCCAGCAGCCTCGGACTAGCTGAGGGAGAGACCCAGTACTTC. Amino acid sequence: CASSLGLAEGETQYF.

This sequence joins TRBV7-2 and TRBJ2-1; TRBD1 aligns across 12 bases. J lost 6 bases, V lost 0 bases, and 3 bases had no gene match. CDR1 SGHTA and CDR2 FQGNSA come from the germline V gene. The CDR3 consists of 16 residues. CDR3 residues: CASSLAGTGGSNEQFF. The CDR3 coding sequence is TGTGCCAGCAGCTTAGCAGGGACAGGGGGCAGCAATGAGCAGTTCTTC. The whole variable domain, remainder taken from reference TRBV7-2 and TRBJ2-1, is GAGVSQSPSNKVTEKGKDVELRCDPISGHTALYWYRQSLGQGLEFLIYFQGNSAPDKSGLPSDRFSAERTGGSVSTLTIQRTQQEDSAVYLCASSLAGTGGSNEQFFGPGTRLTVL.

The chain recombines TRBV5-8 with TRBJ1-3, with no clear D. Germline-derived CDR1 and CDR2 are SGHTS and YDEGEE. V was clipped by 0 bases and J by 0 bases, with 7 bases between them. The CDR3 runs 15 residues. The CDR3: CASSLGRSSGNTIYF. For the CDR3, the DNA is TGTGCCAGCAGCTTGGGTCGTAGCTCTGGAAACACCATATATTTT.

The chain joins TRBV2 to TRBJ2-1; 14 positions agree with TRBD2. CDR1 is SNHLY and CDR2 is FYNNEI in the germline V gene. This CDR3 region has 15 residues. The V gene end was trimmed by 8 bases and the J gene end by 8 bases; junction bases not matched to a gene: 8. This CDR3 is CASSGAGLAGDEQFF. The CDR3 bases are TGTGCCAGCTCCGGGGCGGGACTAGCGGGAGATGAGCAGTTCTTC.

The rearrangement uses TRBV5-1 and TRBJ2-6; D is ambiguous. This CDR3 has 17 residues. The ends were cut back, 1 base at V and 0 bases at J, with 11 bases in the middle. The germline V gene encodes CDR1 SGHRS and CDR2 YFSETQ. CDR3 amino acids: CASSLTVGGSGANVLTF. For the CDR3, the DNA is TGCGCCAGCAGCTTGACAGTCGGTGGCTCTGGGGCCAACGTCCTGACTTTC. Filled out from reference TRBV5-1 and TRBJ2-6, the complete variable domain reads KAGVTQTPRYLIKTRGQQVTLSCSPISGHRSVSWYQQTPGQGLQFLFEYFSETQRNKGNFPGRFSGRQFSNSRSEMNVSTLELGDSALYLCASSLTVGGSGANVLTFGAGSRLTVL.